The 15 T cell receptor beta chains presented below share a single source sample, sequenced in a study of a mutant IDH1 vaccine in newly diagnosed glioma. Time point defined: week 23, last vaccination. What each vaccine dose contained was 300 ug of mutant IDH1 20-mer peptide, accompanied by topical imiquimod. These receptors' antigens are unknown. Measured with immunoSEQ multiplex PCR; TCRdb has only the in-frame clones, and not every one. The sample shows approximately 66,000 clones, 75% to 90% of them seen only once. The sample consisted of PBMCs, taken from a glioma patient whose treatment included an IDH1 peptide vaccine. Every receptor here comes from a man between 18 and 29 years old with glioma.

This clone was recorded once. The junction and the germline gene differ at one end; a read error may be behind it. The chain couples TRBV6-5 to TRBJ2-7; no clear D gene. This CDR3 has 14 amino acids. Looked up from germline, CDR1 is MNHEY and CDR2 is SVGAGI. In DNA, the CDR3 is TGTGCCAGCAGCCCCAGGCAGAGAACCTACGAACAGTACTTC. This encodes CASSPRQRTYEQYF.

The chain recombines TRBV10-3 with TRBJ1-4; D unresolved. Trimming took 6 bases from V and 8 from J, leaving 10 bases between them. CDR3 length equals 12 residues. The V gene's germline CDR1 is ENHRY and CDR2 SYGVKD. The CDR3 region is CAISRGGEKLFF. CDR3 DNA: TGTGCCATCAGCCGGGGAGGAGAAAAACTGTTTTTT.

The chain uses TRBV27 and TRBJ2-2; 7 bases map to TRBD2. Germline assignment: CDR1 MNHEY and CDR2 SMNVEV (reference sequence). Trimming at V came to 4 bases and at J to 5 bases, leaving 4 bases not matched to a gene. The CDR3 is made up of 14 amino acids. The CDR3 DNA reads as TGTGCCAGCAGTTACTGGGAGGGGACCGGGGAGCTGTTTTTT. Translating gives CASSYWEGTGELFF.

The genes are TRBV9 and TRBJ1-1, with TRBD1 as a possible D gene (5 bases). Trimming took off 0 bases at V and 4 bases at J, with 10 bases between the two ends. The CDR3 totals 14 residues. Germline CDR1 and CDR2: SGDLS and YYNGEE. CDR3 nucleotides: TGTGCCAGCAGCGTAGAAGGGGTGGGCACTGAAGCTTTCTTT. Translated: CASSVEGVGTEAFF.

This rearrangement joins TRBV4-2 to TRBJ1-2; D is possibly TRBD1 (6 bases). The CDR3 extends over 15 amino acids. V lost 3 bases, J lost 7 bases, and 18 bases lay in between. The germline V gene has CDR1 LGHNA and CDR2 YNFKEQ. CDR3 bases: TGTGCCAGCAGCCAGACCGGGGGCATGGGTTCTGGCTACACCTTC. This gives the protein CASSQTGGMGSGYTF.

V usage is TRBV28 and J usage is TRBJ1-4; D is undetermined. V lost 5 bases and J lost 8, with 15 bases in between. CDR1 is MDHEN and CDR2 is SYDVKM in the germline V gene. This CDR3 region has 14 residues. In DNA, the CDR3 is TGTGCCAGCAGTCCTTCGGGGAGATCCGAAAAACTGTTTTTT. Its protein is CASSPSGRSEKLFF.

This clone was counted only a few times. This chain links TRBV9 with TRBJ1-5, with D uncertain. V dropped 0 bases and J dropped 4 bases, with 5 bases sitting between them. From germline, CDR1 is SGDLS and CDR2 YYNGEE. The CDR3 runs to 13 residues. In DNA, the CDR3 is TGTGCCAGCAGCGTAGATCTAAATCAGCCCCAGCATTTT. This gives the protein CASSVDLNQPQHF.

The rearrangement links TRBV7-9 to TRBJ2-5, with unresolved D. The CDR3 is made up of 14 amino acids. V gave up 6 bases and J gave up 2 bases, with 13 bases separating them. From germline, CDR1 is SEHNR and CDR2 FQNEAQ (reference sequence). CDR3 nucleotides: TGTGCCAGCAGGATAGATTCCGGGCAAGAGACCCAGTACTTC. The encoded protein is CASRIDSGQETQYF.

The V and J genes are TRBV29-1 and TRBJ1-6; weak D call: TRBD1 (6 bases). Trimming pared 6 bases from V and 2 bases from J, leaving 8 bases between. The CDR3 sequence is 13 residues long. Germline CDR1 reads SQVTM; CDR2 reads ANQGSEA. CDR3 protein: CSVRDTYNSPLHF. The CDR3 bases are TGCAGCGTCCGGGACACCTATAATTCACCCCTCCACTTT.

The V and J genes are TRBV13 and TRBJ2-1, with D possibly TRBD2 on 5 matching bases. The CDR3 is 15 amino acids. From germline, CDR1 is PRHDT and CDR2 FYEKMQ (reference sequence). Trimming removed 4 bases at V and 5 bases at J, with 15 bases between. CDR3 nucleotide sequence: TGTGCCAGCAGCTCCCCTAGCTCCCTGCACAATGAGCAGTTCTTC. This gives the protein CASSSPSSLHNEQFF.

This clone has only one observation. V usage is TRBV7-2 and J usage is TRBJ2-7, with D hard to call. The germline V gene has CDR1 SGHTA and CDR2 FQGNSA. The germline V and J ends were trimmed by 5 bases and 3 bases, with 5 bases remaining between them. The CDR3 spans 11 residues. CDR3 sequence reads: CASSLSYEQYF. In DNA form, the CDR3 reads TGTGCCAGCAGCCTGAGCTACGAGCAGTACTTC.

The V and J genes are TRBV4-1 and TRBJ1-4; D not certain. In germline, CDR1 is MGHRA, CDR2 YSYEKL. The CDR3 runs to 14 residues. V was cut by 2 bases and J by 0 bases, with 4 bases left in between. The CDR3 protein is CASSQTATNEKLFF. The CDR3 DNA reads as TGCGCCAGCAGCCAAACAGCAACTAATGAAAAACTGTTTTTT.

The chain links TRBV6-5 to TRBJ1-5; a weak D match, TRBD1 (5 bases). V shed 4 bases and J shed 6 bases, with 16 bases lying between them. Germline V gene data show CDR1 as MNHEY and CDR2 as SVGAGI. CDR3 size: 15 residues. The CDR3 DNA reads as TGTGCCAGCAGTTCACTCGCGGGGGAAGGTCAGCCCCAGCATTTT. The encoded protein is CASSSLAGEGQPQHF.

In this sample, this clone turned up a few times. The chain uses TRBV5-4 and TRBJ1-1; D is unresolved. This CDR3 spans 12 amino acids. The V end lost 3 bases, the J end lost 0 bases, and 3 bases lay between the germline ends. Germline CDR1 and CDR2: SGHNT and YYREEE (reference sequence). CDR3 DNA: TGTGCCAGCAGCTCCATGAACACTGAAGCTTTCTTT. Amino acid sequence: CASSSMNTEAFF. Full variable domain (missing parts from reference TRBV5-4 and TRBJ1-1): ETGVTQSPTHLIKTRGQQVTLRCSSQSGHNTVSWYQQALGQGPQFIFQYYREEENGRGNFPPRFSGLQFPNYSSELNVNALELDDSALYLCASSSMNTEAFFGQGTRLTVV.

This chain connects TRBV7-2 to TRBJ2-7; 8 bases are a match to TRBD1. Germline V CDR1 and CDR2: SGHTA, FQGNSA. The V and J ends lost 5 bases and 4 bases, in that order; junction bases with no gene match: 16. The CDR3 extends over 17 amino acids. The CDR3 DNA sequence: TGTGCCAGCAGCCTAACTCTTCCGGACAGGGAGATGTACGAGCAGTACTTC. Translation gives CASSLTLPDREMYEQYF.